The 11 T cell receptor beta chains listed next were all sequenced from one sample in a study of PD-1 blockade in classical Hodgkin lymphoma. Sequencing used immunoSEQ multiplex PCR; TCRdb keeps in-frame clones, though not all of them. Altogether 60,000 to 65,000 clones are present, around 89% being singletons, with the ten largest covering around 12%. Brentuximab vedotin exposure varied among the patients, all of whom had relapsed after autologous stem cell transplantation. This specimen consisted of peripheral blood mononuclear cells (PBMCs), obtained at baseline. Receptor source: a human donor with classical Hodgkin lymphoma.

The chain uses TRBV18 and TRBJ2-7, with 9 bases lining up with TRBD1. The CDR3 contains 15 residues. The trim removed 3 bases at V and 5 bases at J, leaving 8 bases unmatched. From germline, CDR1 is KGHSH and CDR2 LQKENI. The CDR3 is CASSPRTGVGNEQYF. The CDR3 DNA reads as TGTGCCAGCTCACCGAGGACAGGGGTTGGCAACGAGCAGTACTTC.

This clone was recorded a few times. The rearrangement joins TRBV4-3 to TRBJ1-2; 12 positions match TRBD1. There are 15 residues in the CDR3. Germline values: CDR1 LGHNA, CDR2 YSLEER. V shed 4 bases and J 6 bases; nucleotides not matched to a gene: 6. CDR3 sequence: CASSPGTGGGHGYTF. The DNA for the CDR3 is TGCGCCAGCAGCCCTGGGACAGGGGGCGGTCATGGCTACACCTTC.

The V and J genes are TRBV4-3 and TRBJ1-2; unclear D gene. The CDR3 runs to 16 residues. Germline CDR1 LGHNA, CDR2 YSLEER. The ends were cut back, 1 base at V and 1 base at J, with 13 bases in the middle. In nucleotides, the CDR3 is TGCGCCAGCAGCCAAGCAAGGCCCTACCTTAACTATGGCTACACCTTC. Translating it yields CASSQARPYLNYGYTF.

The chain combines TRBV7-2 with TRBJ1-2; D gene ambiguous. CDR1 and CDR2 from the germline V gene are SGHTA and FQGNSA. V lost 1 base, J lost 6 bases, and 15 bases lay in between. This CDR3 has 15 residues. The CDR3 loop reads CASSLDPWQLNGYTF. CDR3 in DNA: TGTGCCAGCAGCTTAGATCCATGGCAGCTCAATGGCTACACCTTC.

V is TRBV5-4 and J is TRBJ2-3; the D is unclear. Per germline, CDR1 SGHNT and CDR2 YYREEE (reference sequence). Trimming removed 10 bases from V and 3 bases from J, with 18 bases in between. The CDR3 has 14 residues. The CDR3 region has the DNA TGTGCCTACGCCGGTGCCAGTTTTACAGATACGCAGTATTTT. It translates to CAYAGASFTDTQYF.

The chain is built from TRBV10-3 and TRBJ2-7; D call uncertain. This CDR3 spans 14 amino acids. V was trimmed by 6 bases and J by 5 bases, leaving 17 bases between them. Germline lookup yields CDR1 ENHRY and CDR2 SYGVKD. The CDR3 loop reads CAIRSDQTGDEQYF. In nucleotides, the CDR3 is TGTGCCATCAGGTCAGACCAAACGGGCGACGAGCAGTACTTC.

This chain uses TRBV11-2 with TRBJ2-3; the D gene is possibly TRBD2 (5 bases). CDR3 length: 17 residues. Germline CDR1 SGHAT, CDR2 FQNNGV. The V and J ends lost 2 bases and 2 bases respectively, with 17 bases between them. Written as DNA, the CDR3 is TGTGCCAGCAGCTTAAGGCTCGATGGACTCCTCACAGATACGCAGTATTTT. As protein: CASSLRLDGLLTDTQYF.

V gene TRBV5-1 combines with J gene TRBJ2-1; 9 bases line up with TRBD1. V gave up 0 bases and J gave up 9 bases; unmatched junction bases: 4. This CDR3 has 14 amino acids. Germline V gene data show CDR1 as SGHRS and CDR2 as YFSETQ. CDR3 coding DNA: TGCGCCAGCAGCTTGGACAGGGGGCGGATTGAGCAGTTCTTC. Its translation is CASSLDRGRIEQFF.

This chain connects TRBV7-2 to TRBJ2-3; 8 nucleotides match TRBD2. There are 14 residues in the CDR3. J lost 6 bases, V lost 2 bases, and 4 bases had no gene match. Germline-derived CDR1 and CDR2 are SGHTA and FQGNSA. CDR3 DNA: TGTGCCAGCAGCTTACTGCGGGGGGAGGATACGCAGTATTTT. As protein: CASSLLRGEDTQYF.

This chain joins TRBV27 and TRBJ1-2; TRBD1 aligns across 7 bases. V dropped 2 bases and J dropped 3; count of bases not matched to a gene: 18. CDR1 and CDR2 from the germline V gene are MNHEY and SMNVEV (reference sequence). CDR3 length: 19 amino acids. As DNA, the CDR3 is TGTGCCAGCAGTTTAGAGTGGGAGACAGGGAGGGCGGGGTACTATGGCTACACCTTC. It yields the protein CASSLEWETGRAGYYGYTF.

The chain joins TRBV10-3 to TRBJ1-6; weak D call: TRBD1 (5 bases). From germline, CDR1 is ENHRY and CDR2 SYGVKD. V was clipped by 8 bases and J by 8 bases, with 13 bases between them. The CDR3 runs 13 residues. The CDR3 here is CAIGWGEDSPLHF. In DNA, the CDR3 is TGTGCCATCGGTTGGGGGGAGGATTCACCCCTCCACTTT.